Listed here is a single TCR beta chain. The antigen remains undetermined. The method was immunoSEQ multiplex PCR; TCRdb's version includes in-frame clones alone and lacks a portion of them. The table records about 24,000 clones, 26% of them present only once. With 5 bases removed from V and 11 bases from J, the gap between germline ends came to 14 bases. The CDR3 has 12 amino acids. Germline loops: CDR1 SGHVS, CDR2 FQNEAQ. The data were obtained in a study of neoadjuvant anti-PD-1 for oral cavity cancer. Study details: Patients without progression got a fourth dose around day 43. Study-level results: Treg/Th17 ratio rose with pretreatment blood and fell with post-treatment tumor TCRbeta clonality.

The time point: after neoadjuvant nivolumab, at surgical resection. Stage II-IVA oral cavity squamous cell carcinoma was new and untreated by systemic or radiation therapy. These oral cavity squamous cell carcinomas were HPV-negative and locally advanced. The sequencing used tumor tissue, collected after nivolumab (anti-PD-1) treatment. The origin of this receptor is a person between 35 and 79 years old with oral cavity squamous cell carcinoma. The chain is built from TRBV7-8 and TRBJ2-3, with D perhaps matching TRBD2 (6 bases). For the CDR3, the DNA is TGTGCCAGCAGCATTACTAGCTTCTTGCAGTATTTT. Protein sequence: CASSITSFLQYF.